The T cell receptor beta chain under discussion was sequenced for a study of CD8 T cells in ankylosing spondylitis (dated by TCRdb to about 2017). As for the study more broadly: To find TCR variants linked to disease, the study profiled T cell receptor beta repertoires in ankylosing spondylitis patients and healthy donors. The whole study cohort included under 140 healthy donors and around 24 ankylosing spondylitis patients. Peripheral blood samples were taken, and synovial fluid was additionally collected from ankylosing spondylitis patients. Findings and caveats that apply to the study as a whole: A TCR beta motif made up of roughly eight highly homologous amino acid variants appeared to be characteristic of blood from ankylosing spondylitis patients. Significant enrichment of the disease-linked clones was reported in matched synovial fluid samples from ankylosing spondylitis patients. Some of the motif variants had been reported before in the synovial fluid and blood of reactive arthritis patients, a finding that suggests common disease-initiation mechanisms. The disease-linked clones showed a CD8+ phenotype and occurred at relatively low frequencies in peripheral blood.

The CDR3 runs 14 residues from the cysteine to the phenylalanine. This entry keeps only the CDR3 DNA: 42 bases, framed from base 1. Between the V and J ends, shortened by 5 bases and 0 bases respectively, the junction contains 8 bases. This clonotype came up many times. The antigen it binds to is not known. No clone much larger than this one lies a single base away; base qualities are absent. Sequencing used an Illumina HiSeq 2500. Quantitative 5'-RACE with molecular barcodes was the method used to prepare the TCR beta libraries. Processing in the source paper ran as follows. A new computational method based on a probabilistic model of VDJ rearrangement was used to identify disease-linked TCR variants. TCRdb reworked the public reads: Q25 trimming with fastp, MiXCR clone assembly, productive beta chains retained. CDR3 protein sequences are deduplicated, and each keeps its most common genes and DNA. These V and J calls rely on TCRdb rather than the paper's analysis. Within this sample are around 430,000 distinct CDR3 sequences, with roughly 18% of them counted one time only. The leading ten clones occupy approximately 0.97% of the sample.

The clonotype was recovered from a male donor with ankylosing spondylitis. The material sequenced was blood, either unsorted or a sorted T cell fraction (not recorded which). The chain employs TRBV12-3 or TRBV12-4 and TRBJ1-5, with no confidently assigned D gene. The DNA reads TGTGCCAGCAGTCGACGGGATAGCAATCAGCCCCAGCATTTT. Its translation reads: CASSRRDSNQPQHF.